Listed below are T cell receptor beta chains from one sample, sequenced in a study of blood T cell repertoires in COVID-19. The method was immunoSEQ multiplex PCR; TCRdb's version includes in-frame clones alone and lacks a portion of them. There are over 85,000 clones in the sample; around 87% occur only once, and 7% to 8% lies in the top ten. Specimen: peripheral blood. The receptors originated from a human donor with acute or convalescent COVID-19. The donor label of this sample is uncertain. Each CDR3 is given with its conserved first and last residue. The D gene is left open where the match is weak. Clone size is stated in some rows and not others, as once, few, many or a class when expanded.

CDR3 length: 14; V gene: TRBV7-9; J gene: TRBJ1-2; D gene: TRBD1; clone size: NA; CDR3 protein: CASSPTGADYGYTF; CDR3 DNA: TGTGCCAGCAGCCCGACAGGGGCCGACTATGGCTACACCTTC
CDR3 length: 13; V gene: TRBV12-3/TRBV12-4; J gene: TRBJ2-7; D gene: NA; clone size: NA; CDR3 protein: CASSRDTAYEQYF; CDR3 DNA: TGTGCCAGCAGTCGGGACACGGCCTACGAGCAGTACTTC
CDR3 length: 12; V gene: TRBV5-1; J gene: TRBJ1-2; D gene: NA; clone size: NA; CDR3 protein: CASSSGAAGHTF; CDR3 DNA: TGCGCCAGCAGCTCTGGGGCAGCGGGCCACACCTTC
CDR3 length: 13; V gene: TRBV5-1; J gene: TRBJ1-1; D gene: TRBD1; clone size: NA; CDR3 protein: CASSLRQGSEAFF; CDR3 DNA: TGCGCCAGCAGTTTAAGACAGGGTTCTGAAGCTTTCTTT
CDR3 length: 16; V gene: TRBV27; J gene: TRBJ2-1; D gene: TRBD1; clone size: NA; CDR3 protein: CASSLDPGTGVPEQFF; CDR3 DNA: TGTGCCAGCAGTTTGGATCCCGGGACAGGGGTTCCTGAGCAGTTCTTC
CDR3 length: 15; V gene: TRBV3-1/TRBV3-2; J gene: TRBJ1-3; D gene: NA; clone size: NA; CDR3 protein: CASSRFGDSGNTIYF; CDR3 DNA: TGTGCCAGCAGCCGGTTCGGGGACTCTGGAAACACCATATATTTT
CDR3 length: 18; V gene: TRBV28; J gene: TRBJ1-2; D gene: TRBD1; clone size: NA; CDR3 protein: CASSTILYRQGVSYGYTF; CDR3 DNA: TGTGCCAGCAGTACCATACTCTACAGACAGGGGGTCTCCTATGGCTACACCTTC
CDR3 length: 11; V gene: TRBV20-1; J gene: TRBJ2-7; D gene: NA; clone size: few; CDR3 protein: CSAQRVYEQYF; CDR3 DNA: TGCAGTGCGCAACGAGTCTACGAGCAGTACTTC
CDR3 length: 13; V gene: TRBV27; J gene: TRBJ2-7; D gene: TRBD1; clone size: NA; CDR3 protein: CASSLYRGYEQYF; CDR3 DNA: TGTGCCAGCAGTTTATACAGGGGCTACGAGCAGTACTTC
CDR3 length: 13; V gene: TRBV6-5; J gene: TRBJ2-1; D gene: TRBD1; clone size: NA; CDR3 protein: CASSQQGAGEQFF; CDR3 DNA: TGTGCCAGCAGTCAACAGGGGGCAGGTGAGCAGTTCTTC
CDR3 length: 12; V gene: TRBV28; J gene: TRBJ1-2; D gene: NA; clone size: NA; CDR3 protein: CASSIGRSRHTF; CDR3 DNA: TGTGCCAGCAGTATCGGGAGAAGCCGCCACACCTTC
CDR3 length: 14; V gene: TRBV5-1; J gene: TRBJ2-1; D gene: TRBD2; clone size: NA; CDR3 protein: CASSEPGLHNEQFF; CDR3 DNA: TGCGCCAGCAGCGAGCCGGGACTACACAATGAGCAGTTCTTC
CDR3 length: 14; V gene: TRBV11-2; J gene: TRBJ2-5; D gene: TRBD1; clone size: NA; CDR3 protein: CASSKQGRGETQYF; CDR3 DNA: TGTGCCAGCAGCAAACAGGGGCGTGGAGAGACCCAGTACTTC
CDR3 length: 16; V gene: TRBV6-6; J gene: TRBJ1-5; D gene: TRBD1; clone size: NA; CDR3 protein: CASSTGQVYSNQPQHF; CDR3 DNA: TGTGCCAGCAGTACCGGACAGGTCTATAGCAATCAGCCCCAGCATTTT
CDR3 length: 16; V gene: TRBV7-9; J gene: TRBJ2-2; D gene: TRBD2; clone size: NA; CDR3 protein: CASGPGLALGTGELFF; CDR3 DNA: TGTGCCAGCGGACCGGGACTAGCGCTTGGCACCGGGGAGCTGTTTTTT
CDR3 length: 15; V gene: TRBV9; J gene: TRBJ2-4; D gene: TRBD1; clone size: NA; CDR3 protein: CASSRDSRYADIQYF; CDR3 DNA: TGTGCCAGCAGCAGGGACAGCCGATATGCGGACATTCAGTACTTC
CDR3 length: 15; V gene: TRBV24-1; J gene: TRBJ2-3; D gene: TRBD1; clone size: NA; CDR3 protein: CATSDLGQGPDTQYF; CDR3 DNA: TGTGCCACCAGTGATTTGGGACAGGGTCCAGATACGCAGTATTTT
CDR3 length: 14; V gene: TRBV25-1; J gene: TRBJ2-5; D gene: NA; clone size: NA; CDR3 protein: CASSAQSITETQYF; CDR3 DNA: TGTGCCAGCAGTGCACAATCGATAACAGAGACCCAGTACTTC
CDR3 length: 13; V gene: TRBV7-9; J gene: TRBJ2-3; D gene: NA; clone size: NA; CDR3 protein: CASSLKGVDTQYF; CDR3 DNA: TGTGCCAGCAGCTTAAAGGGGGTTGATACGCAGTATTTT
CDR3 length: 15; V gene: TRBV28; J gene: TRBJ2-7; D gene: NA; clone size: NA; CDR3 protein: CASNSGELSSYEQYF; CDR3 DNA: TGTGCCAGCAACTCAGGCGAACTTTCCTCCTACGAGCAGTACTTC
CDR3 length: 16; V gene: TRBV4-3; J gene: TRBJ1-2; D gene: NA; clone size: NA; CDR3 protein: CASSQDLATQNYGYTF; CDR3 DNA: TGCGCCAGCAGCCAAGATCTCGCGACACAGAACTATGGCTACACCTTC
CDR3 length: 13; V gene: TRBV6-5; J gene: TRBJ2-7; D gene: TRBD1; clone size: NA; CDR3 protein: CASRDRGPYEQYF; CDR3 DNA: TGTGCCAGCCGAGACAGGGGACCCTACGAGCAGTACTTC
CDR3 length: 14; V gene: TRBV27; J gene: TRBJ2-1; D gene: NA; clone size: NA; CDR3 protein: CASSPTSPYNEQFF; CDR3 DNA: TGTGCCAGCAGTCCTACTAGTCCCTACAATGAGCAGTTCTTC
CDR3 length: 16; V gene: TRBV3-1/TRBV3-2; J gene: TRBJ2-5; D gene: TRBD1; clone size: once; CDR3 protein: CASSQAFGTGEETQYF; CDR3 DNA: TGTGCCAGCAGCCAAGCTTTTGGGACAGGGGAAGAGACCCAGTACTTC
CDR3 length: 14; V gene: TRBV27; J gene: TRBJ2-3; D gene: NA; clone size: NA; CDR3 protein: CASSLGGLADTQYF; CDR3 DNA: TGTGCCAGCAGTCTCGGGGGACTGGCAGATACGCAGTATTTT
CDR3 length: 15; V gene: TRBV5-1; J gene: TRBJ2-7; D gene: TRBD1; clone size: NA; CDR3 protein: CASSFSGQPISEQYF; CDR3 DNA: TGCGCCAGCAGCTTCTCGGGACAGCCTATTTCCGAGCAGTACTTC
CDR3 length: 15; V gene: TRBV6-5; J gene: TRBJ2-3; D gene: NA; clone size: once; CDR3 protein: CASKPSVTSTDTQYF; CDR3 DNA: TGTGCCAGCAAGCCTAGCGTTACTAGCACAGATACGCAGTATTTT
CDR3 length: 14; V gene: TRBV9; J gene: TRBJ2-2; D gene: NA; clone size: NA; CDR3 protein: CASSVTGKTGELFF; CDR3 DNA: TGTGCCAGCAGCGTGACAGGAAAAACCGGGGAGCTGTTTTTT
CDR3 length: 14; V gene: TRBV3-1/TRBV3-2; J gene: TRBJ1-3; D gene: NA; clone size: NA; CDR3 protein: CASSQAGSGNTIYF; CDR3 DNA: TGTGCCAGCAGCCAAGCCGGCTCTGGAAACACCATATATTTT
CDR3 length: 12; V gene: TRBV2; J gene: TRBJ1-4; D gene: NA; clone size: once; CDR3 protein: CASSGEGENVIF; CDR3 DNA: TGTGCCAGCAGTGGAGAGGGGGAAAACGTCATTTTT
CDR3 length: 14; V gene: TRBV10-2; J gene: TRBJ1-2; D gene: TRBD1; clone size: NA; CDR3 protein: CASQMDRDNYGYTF; CDR3 DNA: TGCGCCAGTCAGATGGACAGGGATAACTATGGCTACACCTTC
CDR3 length: 16; V gene: TRBV28; J gene: TRBJ1-4; D gene: TRBD1; clone size: NA; CDR3 protein: CASSPYGRGSYEKLFF; CDR3 DNA: TGTGCCAGCAGTCCGTATGGCAGGGGGTCCTATGAAAAACTGTTTTTT
CDR3 length: 17; V gene: TRBV5-1; J gene: TRBJ2-2; D gene: TRBD1; clone size: few; CDR3 protein: CASSLGEGGSNTGELFF; CDR3 DNA: TGCGCCAGCAGCTTGGGGGAAGGGGGCTCGAACACCGGGGAGCTGTTTTTT
CDR3 length: 13; V gene: TRBV3-1/TRBV3-2; J gene: TRBJ2-5; D gene: NA; clone size: NA; CDR3 protein: CASSQAGEETQYF; CDR3 DNA: TGTGCCAGCAGCCAAGCGGGGGAAGAGACCCAGTACTTC
CDR3 length: 18; V gene: TRBV4-2; J gene: TRBJ1-2; D gene: TRBD1; clone size: NA; CDR3 protein: CASSQDKPGQASLYGYTF; CDR3 DNA: TGTGCCAGCAGCCAAGATAAGCCGGGACAGGCCTCGCTATACGGCTACACCTTC
CDR3 length: 15; V gene: TRBV9; J gene: TRBJ2-5; D gene: NA; clone size: NA; CDR3 protein: CASSVGVISRGTQYF; CDR3 DNA: TGTGCCAGCAGCGTAGGGGTCATAAGTCGCGGGACCCAGTACTTC
CDR3 length: 12; V gene: TRBV6-6; J gene: TRBJ2-5; D gene: NA; clone size: NA; CDR3 protein: CASSGSQETQYF; CDR3 DNA: TGTGCCAGCAGTGGCAGCCAAGAGACCCAGTACTTC